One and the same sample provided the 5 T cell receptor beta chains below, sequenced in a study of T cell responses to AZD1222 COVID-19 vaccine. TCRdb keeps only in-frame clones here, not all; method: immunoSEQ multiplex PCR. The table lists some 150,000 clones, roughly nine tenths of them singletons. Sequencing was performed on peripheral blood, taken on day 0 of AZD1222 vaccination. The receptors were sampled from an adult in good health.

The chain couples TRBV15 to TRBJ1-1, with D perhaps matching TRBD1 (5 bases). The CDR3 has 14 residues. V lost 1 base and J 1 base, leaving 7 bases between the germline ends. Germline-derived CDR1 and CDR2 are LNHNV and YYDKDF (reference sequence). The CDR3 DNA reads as TGTGCCACCAGCAGAGCAGGGACGAACACTGAAGCTTTCTTT. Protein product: CATSRAGTNTEAFF.

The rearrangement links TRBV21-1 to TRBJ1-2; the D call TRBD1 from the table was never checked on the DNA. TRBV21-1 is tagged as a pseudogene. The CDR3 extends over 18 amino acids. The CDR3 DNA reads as TGTGCCAGCAGCAAAGGACGGGACAGGGGGTCTCCCGGGCATGGCTACACCTTC. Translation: CASSKGRDRGSPGHGYTF.

CDR3 sequence (DNA): TGTGCCAGCAGCGACAGCCGCTCCTACGAGCAGTACTTC. Translation gives CASSDSRSYEQYF. This rearrangement joins TRBV9 to TRBJ2-7; no reliable D call. V dropped 3 bases and J dropped 0 bases, with 7 bases sitting between them. Germline-derived CDR1 and CDR2 are SGDLS and YYNGEE. CDR3 length: 13 amino acids.

The CDR3 here is CASSLMTGGSGNTIYF. DNA for the CDR3: TGCGCCAGCAGCTTGATGACAGGGGGTTCTGGAAACACCATATATTTT. The V call is TRBV5-1, the J call TRBJ1-3; 9 bases match TRBD1. Germline V lookup: CDR1 SGHRS, CDR2 YFSETQ. The length of the CDR3 is 16 residues. Unmatched junction bases numbered 3, after V lost 1 base and J lost 1 base.

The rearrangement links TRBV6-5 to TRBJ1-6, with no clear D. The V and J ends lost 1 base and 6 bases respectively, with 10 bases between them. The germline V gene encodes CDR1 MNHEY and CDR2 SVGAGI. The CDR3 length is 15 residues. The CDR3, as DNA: TGTGCCAGCAGTTACTTACCGATTTTTAATTCACCCCTCCACTTT. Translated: CASSYLPIFNSPLHF.